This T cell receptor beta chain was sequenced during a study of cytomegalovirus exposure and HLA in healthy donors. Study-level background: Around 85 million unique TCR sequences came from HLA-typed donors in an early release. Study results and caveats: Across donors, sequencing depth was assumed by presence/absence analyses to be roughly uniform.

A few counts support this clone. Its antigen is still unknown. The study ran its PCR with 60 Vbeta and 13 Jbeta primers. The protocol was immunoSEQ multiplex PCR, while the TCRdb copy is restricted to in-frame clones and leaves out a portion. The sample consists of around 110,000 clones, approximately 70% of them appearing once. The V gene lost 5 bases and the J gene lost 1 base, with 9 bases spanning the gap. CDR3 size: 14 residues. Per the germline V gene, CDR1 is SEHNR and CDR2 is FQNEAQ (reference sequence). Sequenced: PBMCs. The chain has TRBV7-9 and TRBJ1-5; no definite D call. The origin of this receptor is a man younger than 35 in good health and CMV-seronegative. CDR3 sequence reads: CASSLLESNQPQHF. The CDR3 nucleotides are TGTGCCAGCAGCCTGCTTGAGAGCAATCAGCCCCAGCATTTT.